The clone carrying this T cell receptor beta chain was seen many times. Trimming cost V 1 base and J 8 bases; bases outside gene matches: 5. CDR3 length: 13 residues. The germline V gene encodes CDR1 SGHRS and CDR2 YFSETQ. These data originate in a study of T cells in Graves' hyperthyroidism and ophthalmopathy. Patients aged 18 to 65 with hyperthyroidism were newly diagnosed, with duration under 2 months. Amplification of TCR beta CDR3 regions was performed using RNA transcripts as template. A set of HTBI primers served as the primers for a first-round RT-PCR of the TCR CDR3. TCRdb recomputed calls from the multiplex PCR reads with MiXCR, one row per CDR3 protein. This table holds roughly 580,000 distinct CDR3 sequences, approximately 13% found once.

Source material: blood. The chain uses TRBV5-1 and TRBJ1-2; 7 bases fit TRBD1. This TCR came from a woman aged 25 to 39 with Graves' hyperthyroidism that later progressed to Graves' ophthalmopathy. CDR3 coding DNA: TGCGCCAGCAGCTTGACAGGGGAGAGAGGCTACACCTTC. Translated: CASSLTGERGYTF.